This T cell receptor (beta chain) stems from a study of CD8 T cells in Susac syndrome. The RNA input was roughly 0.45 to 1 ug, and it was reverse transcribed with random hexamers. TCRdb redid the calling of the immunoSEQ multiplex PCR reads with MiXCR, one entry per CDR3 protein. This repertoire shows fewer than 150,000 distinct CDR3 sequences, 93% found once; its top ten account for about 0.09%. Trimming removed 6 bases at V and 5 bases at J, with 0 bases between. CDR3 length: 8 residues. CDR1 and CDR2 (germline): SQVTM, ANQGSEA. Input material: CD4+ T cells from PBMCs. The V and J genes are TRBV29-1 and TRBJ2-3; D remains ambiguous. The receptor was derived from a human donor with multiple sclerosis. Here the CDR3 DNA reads TGCAGCGTAGATACGCAGTATTTT. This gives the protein CSVDTQYF.